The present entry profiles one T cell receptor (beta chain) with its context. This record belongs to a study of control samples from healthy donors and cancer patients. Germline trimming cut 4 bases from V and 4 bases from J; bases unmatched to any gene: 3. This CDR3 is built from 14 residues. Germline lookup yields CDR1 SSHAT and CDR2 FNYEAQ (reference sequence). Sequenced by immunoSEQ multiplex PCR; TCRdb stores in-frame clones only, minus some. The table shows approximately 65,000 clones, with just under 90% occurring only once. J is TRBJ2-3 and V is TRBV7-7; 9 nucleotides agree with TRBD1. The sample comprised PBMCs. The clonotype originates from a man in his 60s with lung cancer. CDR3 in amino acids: CASSSGQGSDTQYF. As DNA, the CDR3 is TGTGCCAGCAGCTCTGGACAGGGGTCAGATACGCAGTATTTT.